The T cell receptor (beta chain) described here comes from a study of blood T cell repertoires in COVID-19. Libraries were prepared by immunoSEQ multiplex PCR; TCRdb keeps only in-frame clonotypes and omits some of them. The sample lists nearly 250,000 clones; 86% were seen once. CDR1 is SGHTA and CDR2 is FQGNSA in the germline V gene. Trimming cost V 0 bases and J 5 bases; bases outside gene matches: 5. The CDR3 extends over 17 amino acids. This clone has a single count. The sample taken for sequencing was PBMCs or T cells enriched from blood (not recorded which). This chain connects TRBV7-2 to TRBJ2-5, with 14 bases that match TRBD2. The TCR was taken from a woman aged 45-60 years who had recovered from COVID-19. CDR3 DNA sequence: TGTGCCAGCAGCTTAGCCGGACTAGCGGGAGGCGGGGAGACCCAGTACTTC. Residues: CASSLAGLAGGGETQYF.